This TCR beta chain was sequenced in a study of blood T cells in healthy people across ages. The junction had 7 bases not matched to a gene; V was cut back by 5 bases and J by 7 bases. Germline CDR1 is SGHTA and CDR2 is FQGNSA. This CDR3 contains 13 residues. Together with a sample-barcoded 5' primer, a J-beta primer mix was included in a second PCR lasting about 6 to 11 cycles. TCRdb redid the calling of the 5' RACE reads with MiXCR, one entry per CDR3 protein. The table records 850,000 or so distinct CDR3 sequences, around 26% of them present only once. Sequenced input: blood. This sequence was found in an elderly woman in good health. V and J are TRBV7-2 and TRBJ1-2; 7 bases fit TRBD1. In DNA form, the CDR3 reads TGTACCAGCAGCCGAGGGGGCGCAGGTGGCTACACCTTC. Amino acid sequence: CTSSRGGAGGYTF.